These T cell receptor beta chains were read from a single sample in a study of T cell responses to AZD1222 COVID-19 vaccine. Profiling relied on immunoSEQ multiplex PCR, and the TCRdb table lists in-frame clones only, not all of them. The sample holds around 200,000 clones; 80% to 95% are singletons and the top ten take roughly 3.8%. The material was peripheral blood, obtained on day 0 of AZD1222 vaccination. The receptors were sampled from an adult in good health. Each CDR3 is given with its conserved first and last residue. D genes are given only for firm matches.

J	V	D	DNA	CDR3
TRBJ1-1	TRBV11-2	.	TGTGCCAGCAGCCGCACCGGGGCTATGAACACTGAAGCTTTCTTT	CASSRTGAMNTEAFF
TRBJ2-3	TRBV5-1	.	TGCGCCAGCAGCTTGGTATCCCGGGGCGCTAGCACAGATACGCAGTATTTT	CASSLVSRGASTDTQYF
TRBJ1-6	TRBV7-2	.	TGTGCCAGCAGCTTAGGAACAGGGATTCGTTCACCCCTCCACTTT	CASSLGTGIRSPLHF
TRBJ2-1	TRBV24-1	.	TGTGCCACCAGTGATGGGAGTGGGTCCTACAATGAGCAGTTCTTC	CATSDGSGSYNEQFF
TRBJ1-1	TRBV29-1	.	TGCAGCGTAGAAGAACGGTATGAAGCTTTCTTT	CSVEERYEAFF
TRBJ2-3	TRBV6-5	.	TGTGCCAGCAGTTCAACCACAGATACGCAGTATTTT	CASSSTTDTQYF
TRBJ1-1	TRBV19	.	TGTGCCAGTAGTTCCCCGCGAGGAGGTAGGGCGGACACTGAAGCTTTCTTT	CASSSPRGGRADTEAFF
TRBJ2-1	TRBV4-1	.	TGCGCCAGCAGCCCTGAAGGGGGGTGGTACAATGAGCAGTTCTTC	CASSPEGGWYNEQFF
TRBJ1-2	TRBV6-1	TRBD1	TGTGCCAGCAGTGAGGGACAGGGGGAAGTCTATGGCTACACCTTC	CASSEGQGEVYGYTF
TRBJ1-2	TRBV20-1	.	TGCAGTGCTAGTTCCGAAATCAATATAAATGGCTACACCTTC	CSASSEININGYTF
TRBJ1-5	TRBV15	TRBD1	TGTGCCACCAGAAGAAGACAGGGGGGTAATTCCCAGCATTTT	CATRRRQGGNSQHF
TRBJ1-3	TRBV5-8	.	TGTGCCAGCAGCTTGGGGCAGCCAGGAAACACCATATATTTT	CASSLGQPGNTIYF
TRBJ1-3	TRBV5-1	.	TGCGCCAGCAGCAAGGGGACGGACTCTGGAAACACCATATATTTT	CASSKGTDSGNTIYF
TRBJ1-2	TRBV6-5	.	TGTGCCAGCAGTAGAACCCACAGGGCGGTATATGGCTACACCTTC	CASSRTHRAVYGYTF
TRBJ2-1	TRBV14	.	TGTGCCAGCAGCCCTAAGGAACAGGTTAAATCCTACAATGAGCAGTTCTTC	CASSPKEQVKSYNEQFF
TRBJ2-7	TRBV6-5	.	TGTGCCAGCAGGACAACACAGTTCATCTACGAGCAGTACTTC	CASRTTQFIYEQYF
TRBJ1-2	TRBV3-1/TRBV3-2	.	TGTGCCAGCTCGCCCCCGGGACTAAACTATGGCTACACCTTC	CASSPPGLNYGYTF
TRBJ2-1	TRBV9	TRBD2	TGTGCCAGCAGCGGACGCCCTAGCGGGAGGGAAACCTACAATGAGCAGTTCTTC	CASSGRPSGRETYNEQFF
TRBJ2-5	TRBV13	.	TGTGCCAGCAGTTCTCGTCCGTCCTTAAAGCGGTTTCAAGAGACCCAGTACTTC	CASSSRPSLKRFQETQYF
TRBJ2-7	TRBV29-1	.	TGCAGCGTTGTAGGAAACTCCTACGAGCAGTACTTC	CSVVGNSYEQYF
TRBJ2-7	TRBV2	.	TGTGCCAGCAGTGAATCGGGACAAATCTTGGTCTACGAGCAGTACTTC	CASSESGQILVYEQYF
TRBJ1-2	TRBV6-2/TRBV6-3	.	TGTGCCAGCAGTGACCCTTCAGGGTATGGCTACACCTTC	CASSDPSGYGYTF
TRBJ2-1	TRBV5-1	TRBD1	TGCGCCAGCAGCCTAGGGACAGGGCCGTACAATGAGCAGTTCTTC	CASSLGTGPYNEQFF
TRBJ2-2	TRBV7-6	.	TGTGCCAGCAGCTCTCACTCCAGGGCCGGGGAGCTGTTTTTT	CASSSHSRAGELFF
TRBJ2-3	TRBV7-6	TRBD2	TGTGCCAGCAGCTTGGGTAGCGGGGGAGGCACAGATACGCAGTATTTT	CASSLGSGGGTDTQYF
TRBJ2-3	TRBV10-3	.	TGTGCCATCAGTGAATCGGACCGACGAATGTATTTT	CAISESDRRMYF
TRBJ2-1	TRBV7-2	TRBD2	TGTGCCAGCAGCCCGAGGGACTACTACAATGAGCAGTTCTTC	CASSPRDYYNEQFF
TRBJ1-4	TRBV6-1	TRBD1	TGTGCCAGCAGTGAATGGGGGACAGGGAAAGGTACTAATGAAAAACTGTTTTTT	CASSEWGTGKGTNEKLFF